The 10 T cell receptor beta chains below all came from one sample that was sequenced in a study of early T cells in non-severe SARS-CoV-2 infection. MiXCR was run by TCRdb on the 5' RACE reads, yielding one entry per CDR3 protein. The table records tens of thousands of distinct CDR3 sequences, 5.5% to 6.5% of them present only once. Sequencing input: whole blood. All receptors come from an adult who was a healthcare worker with PCR-confirmed SARS-CoV-2 infection or an uninfected control (not recorded which).

The table lists this clonotype with many counts. This rearrangement joins TRBV19 to TRBJ1-2; TRBD1 matches at 8 bases. From germline, CDR1 is LNHDA and CDR2 SQIVND (reference sequence). Trimming took 2 bases from V and 7 from J; bases not matched to a gene: 6. The CDR3 extends over 14 amino acids. CDR3 in amino acids: CASSITGQGSGYTF. The CDR3 bases are TGTGCCAGTAGTATAACAGGACAGGGATCTGGCTACACCTTC. Variable domain in full (rest from reference TRBV19 and TRBJ1-2): DGGITQSPKYLFRKEGQNVTLSCEQNLNHDAMYWYRQDPGQGLRLIYYSQIVNDFQKGDIAEGYSVSREKKESFPLTVTSAQKNPTAFYLCASSITGQGSGYTFGSGTRLTVV.

This clonotype was detected ten times or more. This rearrangement joins TRBV11-1 to TRBJ2-5; 10 nucleotides match TRBD1. Germline V CDR1 and CDR2: SGHAT, FQDESV (reference sequence). This CDR3 has 15 residues. The junction had 8 bases not matched to a gene; V was cut back by 5 bases and J by 5 bases. The chain's CDR3 is CASSIRDRGGETQYF. Here the CDR3 DNA reads TGTGCCAGCAGCATCCGGGACAGGGGAGGGGAGACCCAGTACTTC.

This clonotype showed up many times. V and J are TRBV2 and TRBJ1-1; 9 nucleotides match TRBD1. This CDR3 comprises 15 residues. Germline values: CDR1 SNHLY, CDR2 FYNNEI. V lost 6 bases, J lost 4 bases, and 9 bases stayed unmatched. CDR3 sequence: CASSLLGTGSTEAFF. The CDR3 DNA reads TGTGCCAGCAGCCTCTTAGGGACAGGGAGCACTGAAGCTTTCTTT.

This clonotype has only a few counts. The chain uses TRBV3-1 and TRBJ2-5, with D possibly TRBD2 on 7 matching bases. Trimming took off 2 bases at V and 4 bases at J, with 17 bases between the two ends. The length of the CDR3 is 16 residues. The V gene's germline CDR1 is LGHDT and CDR2 YNNKEL (reference sequence). CDR3 residues: CASSQLGGGLRETQYF. The CDR3, as DNA: TGTGCCAGCAGCCAATTAGGGGGGGGCCTTCGAGAGACCCAGTACTTC.

V usage is TRBV11-3 and J usage is TRBJ2-2; D possibly corresponds to TRBD2 (6 bases). Trimming took 0 bases from V and 4 from J, leaving 9 bases between them. This CDR3 has 15 residues. Germline V CDR1 and CDR2: SGHNT, YENEEA. The CDR3 DNA sequence: TGTGCCAGCAGCTTAGATGGGAGGTTCACCGGGGAGCTGTTTTTT. It codes for CASSLDGRFTGELFF.

In this sample, this clonotype turned up a few times. The gene calls are TRBV27 and TRBJ2-4; perhaps TRBD1 as D (5 bases). The CDR3 is 15 residues long. Germline loops: CDR1 MNHEY, CDR2 SMNVEV (reference sequence). The V end lost 3 bases, the J end lost 2 bases, and 11 bases lay between the germline ends. The CDR3 DNA reads TGTGCCAGCAGTTTTGCTTACAGGACCAAAAACATTCAGTACTTC. Protein product: CASSFAYRTKNIQYF.

This clonotype turned up a few times. The genes are TRBV5-1 and TRBJ2-1; 8 nucleotides line up with TRBD2. Losses at the gene ends were 3 bases for V and 3 bases for J; bases not matched to a gene: 8. Germline-derived CDR1 and CDR2 are SGHRS and YFSETQ. This CDR3 spans 16 amino acids. CDR3 sequence: CASSSRWRGDYNEQFF. CDR3 in DNA: TGCGCCAGCAGCTCCCGCTGGCGGGGGGACTACAATGAGCAGTTCTTC.

The table lists this clonotype with many counts. The chain has TRBV20-1 and TRBJ1-6, with 8 bases identical to TRBD1. CDR1 and CDR2 (germline): DFQATT, SNEGSKA (reference sequence). The V and J ends lost 5 bases and 9 bases, in that order; junction bases with no gene match: 6. The CDR3 spans 13 residues. CDR3 residues: CSADTGGSSPLHF. CDR3 bases: TGCAGTGCTGACACAGGGGGGTCTTCACCCCTCCACTTT.

The chain uses TRBV19 and TRBJ2-7; 9 nucleotides line up with TRBD1. With 7 bases clipped from V and 3 bases from J, the junction kept 7 bases outside the gene matches. The CDR3 is 14 residues long. CDR1 is LNHDA and CDR2 is SQIVND in the germline V gene (reference sequence). CDR3 amino acids: CASTPGTGNYEQYF. The CDR3 DNA follows: TGTGCCAGTACACCCGGGACAGGGAACTACGAGCAGTACTTC.

In DNA, the CDR3 is TGTGCCAGCAGTTTAGCAGGTAGGGCAGGGGGCGCTGGGACTGAAGCTTTCTTT. Translated: CASSLAGRAGGAGTEAFF. This chain connects TRBV28 to TRBJ1-1; 8 bases are a match to TRBD1. V lost 2 bases to trimming and J lost 5 bases; unmatched junction nucleotides: 16. The CDR3 length is 18 residues. Germline CDR1 is MDHEN and CDR2 is SYDVKM.